The rows below give T cell receptor beta chains drawn from one sample of a study of naive and memory T cell subsets. TCRdb fed the UMI-ligation and nested PCR reads into MiXCR, producing one record per CDR3 protein. The repertoire holds some 150,000 distinct CDR3 sequences, with 15% to 20% as singletons. The sequenced material came from naive CD4+ T cells from blood. These receptors were collected from a human donor in good health. The conserved cysteine and the conserved F or W are not part of the CDR3 here.

V	J	CDR3
TRBV29-1	TRBJ1-1	SVVRPLGLNTEAF
TRBV5-1	TRBJ1-2	ASSLERGADGYT
TRBV5-4	TRBJ2-1	ASSPGQIRYNEQF
TRBV7-9	TRBJ2-6	ASSPGASSGANVLT
TRBV28	TRBJ2-1	ASSQEREYNEQF
TRBV4-1	TRBJ2-1	ASSQGSRGSYNEQF
TRBV10-2	TRBJ2-5	ASDPSVVAGETQY
TRBV10-3	TRBJ1-3	AISESGQRNTIY
TRBV12-3/TRBV12-4	TRBJ2-7	ASSGREGSSYEQY
TRBV5-1	TRBJ2-1	ASSLEASLYNEQF
TRBV20-1	TRBJ1-1	SASQRDEAF
TRBV20-1	TRBJ2-1	SARASYNEQF
TRBV7-9	TRBJ1-1	ASSLSLETGSAF
TRBV7-9	TRBJ1-4	ASTRGEKLF
TRBV3-1	TRBJ2-3	ASSQGDGPARRATDTQY
TRBV5-4	TRBJ2-2	ASSFVNGELF
TRBV20-1	TRBJ1-5	SGGQPQH
TRBV6-5	TRBJ2-1	ASSYVRASGSYNEQF
TRBV7-3	TRBJ2-7	ASSLNPGDREQY
TRBV10-2	TRBJ2-3	ASSVEGTSTDTQY
TRBV10-3	TRBJ2-6	AITSNTPPWGANVLT
TRBV27	TRBJ1-1	ASSLILGRAEAF
TRBV7-9	TRBJ2-1	ASSAPGTAYNEQF
TRBV28	TRBJ1-4	ASSPWERDRVEEKLF
TRBV18	TRBJ1-5	ASSLQGAGQPQH
TRBV4-2	TRBJ2-4	ASSVSGRLAKNIQY
TRBV9	TRBJ2-3	ASSVLAGGPTDTQY
TRBV19	TRBJ2-1	ASSIGDLPGEQF
TRBV7-9	TRBJ2-1	ASSLMDRVNEQF
TRBV28	TRBJ2-7	ASSLGYRDSYEQY
TRBV9	TRBJ2-3	ASSVLTSRTDTQY
TRBV30	TRBJ2-2	AWRWLTGELF
TRBV29-1	TRBJ2-1	SVFSGNYNEQF
TRBV24-1	TRBJ1-2	ATSDIAPGQGGYGYT
TRBV6-4	TRBJ2-2	ASSLKGLAETTNTGELF
TRBV12-3/TRBV12-4	TRBJ1-2	ASSEVQGIRGYT
TRBV12-3/TRBV12-4	TRBJ2-3	ASSLRAAADTDTQY
TRBV7-9	TRBJ1-6	ASSVFAVGRENSPLH
TRBV3-1	TRBJ2-1	ASSPSRASNEQF
TRBV23-1	TRBJ2-2	ASSPRDRDTGELF
TRBV2	TRBJ2-1	ASRRASGYNEQF
TRBV7-3	TRBJ2-1	ASSSRDRGVPNNEQF
TRBV7-2	TRBJ1-1	ASTRTGVNTEAF
TRBV2	TRBJ1-5	ASSVQGKTNQPQH
TRBV20-1	TRBJ1-5	SARDGQRAQH
TRBV29-1	TRBJ1-2	SVEKGAGGYT
TRBV7-2	TRBJ2-3	ASSLAPAQAAQADTQY
TRBV15	TRBJ2-1	ATSRDVLAGNEQF
TRBV3-1	TRBJ2-7	ASSRGFGVTYEQY
TRBV12-3/TRBV12-4	TRBJ2-5	ASSRGTSGTETQY
TRBV2	TRBJ1-6	ATGFLGERNSPLH
TRBV7-3	TRBJ2-6	ASSLRTSGPVISGANVLT